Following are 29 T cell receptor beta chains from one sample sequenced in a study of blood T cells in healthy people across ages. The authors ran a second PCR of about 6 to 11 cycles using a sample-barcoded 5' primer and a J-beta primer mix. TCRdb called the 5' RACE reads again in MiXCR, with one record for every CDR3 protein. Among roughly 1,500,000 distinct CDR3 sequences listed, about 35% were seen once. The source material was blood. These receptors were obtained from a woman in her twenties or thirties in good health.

CDR3 coding DNA: TGCAGTGCTAGAGAGTCAGGACTGGATACGCAGTATTTT. Protein product: CSARESGLDTQYF. The chain recombines TRBV20-1 with TRBJ2-3; D may be TRBD2 (5 bases). The CDR3 totals 13 residues. The V end was cut by 0 bases, the J end by 6 bases, with 10 bases between. In germline, CDR1 is DFQATT, CDR2 SNEGSKA (reference sequence).

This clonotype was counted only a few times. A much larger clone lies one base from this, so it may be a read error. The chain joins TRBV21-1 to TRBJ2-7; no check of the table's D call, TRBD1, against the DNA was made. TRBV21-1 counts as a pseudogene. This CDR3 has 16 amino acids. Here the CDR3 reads CVSSLCTGTVYYEQYF. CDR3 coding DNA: TGTGTCAGCAGCTTATGTACCGGGACAGTCTACTACGAGCAGTACTTC.

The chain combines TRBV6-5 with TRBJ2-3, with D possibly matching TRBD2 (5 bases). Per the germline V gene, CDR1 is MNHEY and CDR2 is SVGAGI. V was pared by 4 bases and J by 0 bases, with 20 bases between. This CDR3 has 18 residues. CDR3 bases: TGTGCCAGCAGTTTCGATACCGGTACTAGTATCAGCACAGATACGCAGTATTTT. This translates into CASSFDTGTSISTDTQYF.

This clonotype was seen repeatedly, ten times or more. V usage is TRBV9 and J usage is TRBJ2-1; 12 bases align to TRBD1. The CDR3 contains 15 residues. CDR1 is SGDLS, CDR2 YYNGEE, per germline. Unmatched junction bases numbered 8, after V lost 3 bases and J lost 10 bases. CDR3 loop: CASSDRDRGQGEQFF. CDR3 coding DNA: TGTGCCAGCAGCGACCGGGACAGGGGGCAGGGAGAGCAGTTCTTC.

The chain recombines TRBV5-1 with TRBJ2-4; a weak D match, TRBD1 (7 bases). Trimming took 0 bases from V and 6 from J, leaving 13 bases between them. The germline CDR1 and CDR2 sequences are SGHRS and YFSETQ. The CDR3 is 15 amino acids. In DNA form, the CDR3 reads TGCGCCAGCAGCTTGGTGGCGGGACAGTCAAACATTCAGTACTTC. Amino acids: CASSLVAGQSNIQYF.

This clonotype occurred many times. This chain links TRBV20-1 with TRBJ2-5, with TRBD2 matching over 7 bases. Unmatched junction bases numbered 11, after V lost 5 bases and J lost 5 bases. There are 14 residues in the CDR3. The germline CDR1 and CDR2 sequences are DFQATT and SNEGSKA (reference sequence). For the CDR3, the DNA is TGCAGTGCTCCAAGAGGGGCAGCGGGGGAGACCCAGTACTTC. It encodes CSAPRGAAGETQYF.

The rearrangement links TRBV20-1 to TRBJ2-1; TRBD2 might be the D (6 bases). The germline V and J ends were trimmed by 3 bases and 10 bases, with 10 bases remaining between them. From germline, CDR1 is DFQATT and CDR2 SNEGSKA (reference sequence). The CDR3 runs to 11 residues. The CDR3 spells CSASSGGEQFF. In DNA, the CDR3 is TGCAGTGCTAGTAGCGGAGGGGAGCAGTTCTTC.

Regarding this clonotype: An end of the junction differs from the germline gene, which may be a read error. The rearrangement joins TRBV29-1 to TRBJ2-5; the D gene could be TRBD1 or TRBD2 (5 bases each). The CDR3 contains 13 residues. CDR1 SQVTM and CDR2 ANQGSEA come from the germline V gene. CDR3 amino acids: CSAPGRLQEAQYF. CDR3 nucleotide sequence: TGCAGCGCACCGGGACGCTTACAAGAGGCCCAGTACTTC. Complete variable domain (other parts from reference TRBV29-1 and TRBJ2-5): SAVISQKPSRDICQRGTSLTIQCQVDSQVTMMFWYRQQPGQSLTLIATANQGSEATYESGFVIDKFPISRPNLTFSTLTVSNMSPEDSSIYLCSAPGRLQEAQYFGPGTRLLVL.

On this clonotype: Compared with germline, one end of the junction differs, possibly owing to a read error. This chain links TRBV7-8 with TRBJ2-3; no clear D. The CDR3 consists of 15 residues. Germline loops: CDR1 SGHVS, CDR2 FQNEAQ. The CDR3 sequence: CARSFPLQRTDTQYF. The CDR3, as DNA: TGTGCCCGCAGCTTCCCCTTGCAACGCACAGATACGCAGTATTTT.

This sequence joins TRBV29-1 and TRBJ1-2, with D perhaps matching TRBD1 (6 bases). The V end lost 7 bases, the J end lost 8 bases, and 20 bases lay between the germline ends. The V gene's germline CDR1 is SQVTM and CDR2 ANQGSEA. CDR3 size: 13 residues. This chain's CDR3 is CSARQDLRGGYTF. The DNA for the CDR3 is TGCAGCGCCCGACAGGACCTAAGGGGCGGCTACACCTTC. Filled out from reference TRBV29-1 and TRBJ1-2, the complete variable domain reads SAVISQKPSRDICQRGTSLTIQCQVDSQVTMMFWYRQQPGQSLTLIATANQGSEATYESGFVIDKFPISRPNLTFSTLTVSNMSPEDSSIYLCSARQDLRGGYTFGSGTRLTVV.

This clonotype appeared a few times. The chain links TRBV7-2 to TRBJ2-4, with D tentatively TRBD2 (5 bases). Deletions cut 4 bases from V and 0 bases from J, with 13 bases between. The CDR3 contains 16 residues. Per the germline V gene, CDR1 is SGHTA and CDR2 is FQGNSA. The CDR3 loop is CASSSLAGLAKNIQYF. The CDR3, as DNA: TGTGCCAGCAGCTCCCTGGCGGGCCTAGCCAAAAACATTCAGTACTTC.

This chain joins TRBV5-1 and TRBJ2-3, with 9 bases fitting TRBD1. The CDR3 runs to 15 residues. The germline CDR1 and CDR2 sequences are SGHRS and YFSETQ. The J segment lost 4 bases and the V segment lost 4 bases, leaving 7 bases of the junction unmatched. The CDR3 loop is CASSGDRANADTQYF. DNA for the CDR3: TGCGCCAGCAGCGGGGACAGGGCAAACGCAGATACGCAGTATTTT.

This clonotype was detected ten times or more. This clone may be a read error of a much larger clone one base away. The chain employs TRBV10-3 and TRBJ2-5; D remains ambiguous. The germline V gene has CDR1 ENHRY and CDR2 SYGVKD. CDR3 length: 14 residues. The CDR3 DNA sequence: TGTGCCATCAGGGAGTCCACCTTCCAAGAGACCCAGTACTTC. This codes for CAIRESTFQETQYF.

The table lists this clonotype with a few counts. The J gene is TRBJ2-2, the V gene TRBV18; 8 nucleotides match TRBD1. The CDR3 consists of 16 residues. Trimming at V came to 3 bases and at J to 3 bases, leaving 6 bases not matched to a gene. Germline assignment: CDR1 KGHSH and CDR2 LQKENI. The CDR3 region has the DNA TGTGCCAGCTCACCCGGACAGGGCGGTTACACCGGGGAGCTGTTTTTT. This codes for CASSPGQGGYTGELFF.

The CDR3 here is CASSQDGQGEQFF. The CDR3 DNA follows: TGTGCCAGCAGCCAAGATGGACAAGGTGAGCAGTTCTTC. The chain recombines TRBV4-2 with TRBJ2-1, with D possibly being TRBD1 (5 bases). V was shortened by 0 bases and J by 9 bases, with 9 bases between the two germline ends. The CDR3 contains 13 residues. Germline V gives CDR1 LGHNA, CDR2 YNFKEQ.

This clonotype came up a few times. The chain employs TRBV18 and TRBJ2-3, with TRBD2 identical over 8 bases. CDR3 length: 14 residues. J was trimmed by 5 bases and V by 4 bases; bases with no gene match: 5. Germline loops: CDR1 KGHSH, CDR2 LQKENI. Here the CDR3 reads CASSLLAGEDTQYF. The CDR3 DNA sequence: TGTGCCAGCTCACTGCTAGCGGGTGAAGATACGCAGTATTTT.

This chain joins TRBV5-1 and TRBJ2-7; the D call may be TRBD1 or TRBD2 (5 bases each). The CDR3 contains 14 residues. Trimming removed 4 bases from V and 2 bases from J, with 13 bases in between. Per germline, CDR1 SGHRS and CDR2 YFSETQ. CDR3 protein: CASSVRDGAYEQYF. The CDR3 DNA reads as TGCGCCAGCAGCGTCCGGGACGGAGCCTACGAGCAGTACTTC.

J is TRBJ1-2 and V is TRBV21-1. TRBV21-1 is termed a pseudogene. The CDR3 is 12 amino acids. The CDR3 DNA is TGTGCCAGCAGCAAGGAGCCGAGTGGCTACACCTTC. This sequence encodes CASSKEPSGYTF.

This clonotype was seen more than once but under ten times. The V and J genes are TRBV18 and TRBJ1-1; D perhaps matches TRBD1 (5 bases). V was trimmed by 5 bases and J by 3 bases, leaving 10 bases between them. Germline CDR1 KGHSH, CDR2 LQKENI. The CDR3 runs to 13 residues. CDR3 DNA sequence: TGTGCCAGCTCAAGTGACAGCTACACTGAAGCTTTCTTT. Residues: CASSSDSYTEAFF.

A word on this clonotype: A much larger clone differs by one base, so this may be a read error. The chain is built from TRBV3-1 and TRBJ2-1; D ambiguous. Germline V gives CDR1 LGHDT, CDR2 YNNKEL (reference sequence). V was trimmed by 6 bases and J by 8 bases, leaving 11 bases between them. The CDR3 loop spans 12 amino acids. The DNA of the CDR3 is TGTGCCAGCAGTAAAGCAAGGGATGAGCAGTTCTTC. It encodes CASSKARDEQFF.

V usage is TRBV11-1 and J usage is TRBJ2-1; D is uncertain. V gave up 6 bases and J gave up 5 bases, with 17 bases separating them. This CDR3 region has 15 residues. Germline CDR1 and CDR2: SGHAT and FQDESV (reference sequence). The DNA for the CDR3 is TGTGCCAGCAGTCCTGCTACCGGAGACGACAATGAGCAGTTCTTC. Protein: CASSPATGDDNEQFF.

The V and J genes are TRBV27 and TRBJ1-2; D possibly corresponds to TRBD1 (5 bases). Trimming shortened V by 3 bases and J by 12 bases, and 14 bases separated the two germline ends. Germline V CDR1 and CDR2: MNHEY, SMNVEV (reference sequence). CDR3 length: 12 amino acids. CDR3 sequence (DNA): TGTGCCAGCAGTTTCGCTGGGGCACCTCACACCTTC. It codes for CASSFAGAPHTF.

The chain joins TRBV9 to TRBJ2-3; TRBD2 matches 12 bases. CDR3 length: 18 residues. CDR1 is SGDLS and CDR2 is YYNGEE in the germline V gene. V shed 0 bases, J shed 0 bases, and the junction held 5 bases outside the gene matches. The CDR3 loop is CASSVVASGGGSTDTQYF. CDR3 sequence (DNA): TGTGCCAGCAGCGTAGTGGCTAGCGGGGGGGGGAGCACAGATACGCAGTATTTT.

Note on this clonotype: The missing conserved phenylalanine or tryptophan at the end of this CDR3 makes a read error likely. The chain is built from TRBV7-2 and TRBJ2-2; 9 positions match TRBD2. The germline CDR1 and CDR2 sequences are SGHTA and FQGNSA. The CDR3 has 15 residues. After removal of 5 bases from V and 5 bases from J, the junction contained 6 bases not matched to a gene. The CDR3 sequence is CASSLIAGVTGELFC. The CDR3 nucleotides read TGTGCCAGCAGCCTAATAGCGGGAGTTACCGGGGAGCTGTTTTGT.

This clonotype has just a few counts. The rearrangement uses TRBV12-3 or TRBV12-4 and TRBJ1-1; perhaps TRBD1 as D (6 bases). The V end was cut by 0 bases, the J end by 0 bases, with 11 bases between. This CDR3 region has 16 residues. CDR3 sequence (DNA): TGTGCCAGCAGTTTAGCGGTCAGGGGAATGAACACTGAAGCTTTCTTT. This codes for CASSLAVRGMNTEAFF.

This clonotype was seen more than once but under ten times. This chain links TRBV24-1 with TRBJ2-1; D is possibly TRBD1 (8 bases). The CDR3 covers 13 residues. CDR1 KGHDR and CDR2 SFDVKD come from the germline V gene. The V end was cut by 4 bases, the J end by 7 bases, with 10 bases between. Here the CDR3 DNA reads TGTGCCACCAGTGAACAGGGGGGGAATGAGCAGTTCTTC. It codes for CATSEQGGNEQFF.

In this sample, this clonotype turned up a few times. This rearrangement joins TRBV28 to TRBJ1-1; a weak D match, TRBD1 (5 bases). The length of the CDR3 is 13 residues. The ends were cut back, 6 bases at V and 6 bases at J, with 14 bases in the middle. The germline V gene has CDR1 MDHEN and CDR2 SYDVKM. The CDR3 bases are TGTGCCAGCAGATCCGACAGTTTAGCTGAAGCTTTCTTT. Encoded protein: CASRSDSLAEAFF.

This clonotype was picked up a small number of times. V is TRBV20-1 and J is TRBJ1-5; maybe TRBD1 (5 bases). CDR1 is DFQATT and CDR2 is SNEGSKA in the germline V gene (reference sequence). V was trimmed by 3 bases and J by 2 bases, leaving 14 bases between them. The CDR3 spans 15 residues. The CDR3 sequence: CSASAGFAGNQPQHF. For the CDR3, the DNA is TGCAGTGCTAGTGCAGGGTTCGCCGGCAATCAGCCCCAGCATTTT.

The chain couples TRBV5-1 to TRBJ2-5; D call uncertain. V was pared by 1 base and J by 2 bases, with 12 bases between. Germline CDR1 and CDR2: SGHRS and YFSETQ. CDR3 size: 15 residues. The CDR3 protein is CASSLLRTTQETQYF. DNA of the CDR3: TGCGCCAGCAGCTTGTTACGAACTACGCAAGAGACCCAGTACTTC. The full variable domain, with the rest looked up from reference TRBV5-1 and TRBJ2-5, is KAGVTQTPRYLIKTRGQQVTLSCSPISGHRSVSWYQQTPGQGLQFLFEYFSETQRNKGNFPGRFSGRQFSNSRSEMNVSTLELGDSALYLCASSLLRTTQETQYFGPGTRLLVL.